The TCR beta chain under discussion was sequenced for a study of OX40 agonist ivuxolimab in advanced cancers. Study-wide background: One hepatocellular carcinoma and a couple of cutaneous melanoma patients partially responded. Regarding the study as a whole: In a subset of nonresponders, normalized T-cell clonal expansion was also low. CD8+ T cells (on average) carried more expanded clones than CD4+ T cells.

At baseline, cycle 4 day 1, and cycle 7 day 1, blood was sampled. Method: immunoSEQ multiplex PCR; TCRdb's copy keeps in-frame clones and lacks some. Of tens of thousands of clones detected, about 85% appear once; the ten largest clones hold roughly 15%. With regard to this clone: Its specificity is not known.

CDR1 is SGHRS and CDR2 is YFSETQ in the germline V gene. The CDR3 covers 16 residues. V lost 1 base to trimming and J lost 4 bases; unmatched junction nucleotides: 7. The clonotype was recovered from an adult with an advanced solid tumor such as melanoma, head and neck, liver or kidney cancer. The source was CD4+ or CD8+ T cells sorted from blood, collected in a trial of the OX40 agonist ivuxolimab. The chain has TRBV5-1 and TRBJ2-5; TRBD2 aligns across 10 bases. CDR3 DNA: TGCGCCAGCAGCTTGCAAGCTAGCGGGAGTACAGAGACCCAGTACTTC. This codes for CASSLQASGSTETQYF.